Listed below are T cell receptor beta chains from one sample, sequenced in a study of T-cell reconstitution after alpha-beta-depleted transplantation in children. TCRdb analysed the PCR reads with MiXCR anew, one entry per CDR3 protein. Here the sample spans about 230,000 distinct CDR3 sequences, around 9.6% being singletons. Sequenced here: PBMCs from the stem cell graft donor, sampled from the stem cell graft. These receptors came from a human donor who donated a stem cell graft to a child with acute lymphoblastic leukemia. Each CDR3 is given with its conserved first and last residue. The order of the fields is clone size, V gene, D gene, J gene, CDR3 DNA, CDR3 protein. D genes are given only for firm matches. The size entry is marked missing in some rows and otherwise reads once, few, many or a size class.

size: many
V: TRBV11-3
D: NA
J: TRBJ2-5
DNA: TGTGCCAGCAGCTTGGCAGAACAAGAGACCCAGTACTTC
CDR3: CASSLAEQETQYF

size: few
V: TRBV7-9
D: NA
J: TRBJ1-2
DNA: TGTGCCAGCAGCTTCGAACAGCTTCTATTC
CDR3: CASSFEQLLF

size: many
V: TRBV6-5
D: NA
J: TRBJ1-1
DNA: TGTGCCAGCAGTTACAATCCGGGCGACACTGAAGCTTTCTTT
CDR3: CASSYNPGDTEAFF

size: NA
V: TRBV25-1
D: NA
J: TRBJ2-5
DNA: TGTGCCAGCAGTGAATTAGGGCAGTCCCAAGAGACCCAGTACTTC
CDR3: CASSELGQSQETQYF

size: many
V: TRBV7-9
D: TRBD2
J: TRBJ2-3
DNA: TGTGCCAGCAGCTTAGTCAGTAGCGGGGCTGCAGATACGCAGTATTTT
CDR3: CASSLVSSGAADTQYF

size: NA
V: TRBV30
D: NA
J: TRBJ1-4
DNA: TGTGCCTGGAGTATAAACGGGGGTGAAAAACTGTTTTTT
CDR3: CAWSINGGEKLFF

size: NA
V: TRBV29-1
D: NA
J: TRBJ1-3
DNA: TGCAGCGTTGATGAACAGGGCAGCTCTGGAAACACCATATATTTT
CDR3: CSVDEQGSSGNTIYF

size: few
V: TRBV27
D: NA
J: TRBJ1-5
DNA: TGTGCCAGCAGTTTGTTATCGGTAAATAGCAATCAGCCCCAGCATTTT
CDR3: CASSLLSVNSNQPQHF

size: NA
V: TRBV4-2
D: NA
J: TRBJ2-7
DNA: TGTGCCAGCAGCCAAGAGGGTAGAAAAAACTACGAGCAGTACTTC
CDR3: CASSQEGRKNYEQYF

size: few
V: TRBV7-2
D: NA
J: TRBJ2-7
DNA: TGTGCCAGCCAGGGGGCGGGGGGTCGGGTCGAGCAGTACTTC
CDR3: CASQGAGGRVEQYF

size: many
V: TRBV9
D: TRBD1
J: TRBJ2-1
DNA: TGTGCCAGCAGCAGCCGGGACAGGGGGCACAATGAGCAGTTCTTC
CDR3: CASSSRDRGHNEQFF

size: many
V: TRBV7-9
D: NA
J: TRBJ1-5
DNA: TGTGCCAGCAGCTTAGGCAAGCCCCCCACCTTTAATCAGCCCCAGCATTTT
CDR3: CASSLGKPPTFNQPQHF

size: many
V: TRBV5-6
D: TRBD2
J: TRBJ2-3
DNA: TGTGCCAGCAGCTCACCCCGGGAGGCAGATACGCAGTATTTT
CDR3: CASSSPREADTQYF